The present entry profiles one T cell receptor beta chain with its context. The data were taken from a study of shared clonotypes between healthy human individuals. The overall study: A few men and a couple of women, aged 18 to 49, were donors.

V was clipped by 5 bases and J by 2 bases, with 16 bases between them. Germline V gene lookup returns CDR1 LNHDA and CDR2 SQIVND (reference sequence). CDR3 length: 15 residues. Genomic DNA belonging to each subset was distributed in equal measure over several immunoSEQ plates. When replicate PCRs were run on unsorted PBMC, they used 300 ng DNA, some 30,000 T cell genomes. Spread over ten immunoSEQ deep assay plates, unsorted PBMC DNA underwent sequencing. Libraries were prepared by immunoSEQ multiplex PCR; TCRdb keeps only in-frame clonotypes and omits some of them. The table has a few hundred thousand clones, around 77% seen once.

The sample comprised PBMCs. The genes are TRBV19 and TRBJ2-7; D not resolved. The sequence came from a woman in her thirties or forties in good health. Some clones in this sample may be carry-over from other donors' samples. The CDR3 nucleotides read TGTGCCAGTAGTCCCGTAGGGCCCAATCCCTACGAGCAGTACTTC. This gives the protein CASSPVGPNPYEQYF.